The sequence of this T cell receptor beta chain was determined in a study of cytomegalovirus exposure and HLA in healthy donors. Study-level background: A later analysis reported the 95 to 150 validation repertoires used the same platform as the roughly 670 first-cohort repertoires. General observations from the study: TCR beta chains numbering more than 150 were designated cytomegalovirus-associated.

Measured with immunoSEQ multiplex PCR; TCRdb has only the in-frame clones, and not every one. The sample shows 76,000 or so clones, 94% of them seen only once. Germline loops: CDR1 MRHNA, CDR2 SNTAGT. Trimming stripped 7 bases from V and 5 bases from J, with 17 bases between. CDR3 size: 14 residues. Concerning this clone: Its antigen is as yet unknown.

V and J are TRBV6-4 and TRBJ2-5, with D tentatively TRBD2 (7 bases). This clonotype was obtained from a woman aged 18-35 years in good health and CMV-seronegative. Input material: PBMCs. The CDR3 nucleotides are TGTGCCAGCACCACCAAGGGGGAGGGGGAGACCCAGTACTTC. Translating gives CASTTKGEGETQYF.